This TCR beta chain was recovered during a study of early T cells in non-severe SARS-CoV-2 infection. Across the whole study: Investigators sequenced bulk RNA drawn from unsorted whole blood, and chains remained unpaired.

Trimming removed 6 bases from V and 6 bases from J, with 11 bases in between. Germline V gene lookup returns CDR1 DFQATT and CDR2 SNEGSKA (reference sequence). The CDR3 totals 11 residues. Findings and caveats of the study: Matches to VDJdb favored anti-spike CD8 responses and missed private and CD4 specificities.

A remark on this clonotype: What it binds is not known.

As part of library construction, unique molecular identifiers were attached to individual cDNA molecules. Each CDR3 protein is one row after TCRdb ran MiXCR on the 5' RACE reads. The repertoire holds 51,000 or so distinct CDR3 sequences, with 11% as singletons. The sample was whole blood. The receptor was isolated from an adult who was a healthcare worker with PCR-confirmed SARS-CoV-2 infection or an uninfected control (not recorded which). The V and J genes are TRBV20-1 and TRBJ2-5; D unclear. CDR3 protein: CSALDLQTQYF. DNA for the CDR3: TGCAGTGCCCTGGACCTTCAGACCCAGTACTTC.